Detailed here is one T cell receptor (beta chain). What it binds is unknown. The CDR3 length is 12 residues. Trimming took off 3 bases at V and 5 bases at J, with 7 bases between the two ends. Germline assignment: CDR1 SNHLY and CDR2 FYNNEI. Regarding treatment: approximately nine-day PBMC culture with coronavirus spike peptide pools or control peptides (ViraFEST assay). The data were taken from a study of vaccination and CD4 T cells after COVID-19. CD4+ T cells that had been cultured provided DNA sequenced with the Oncomine TCR Beta short-read assay. TCRdb ran MiXCR on the PCR reads and lists one entry per CDR3 protein. Of approximately 18,000 distinct CDR3 sequences in the sample, around 80% were seen once.

The sample consisted of CD4+ T cells from blood, cultured in vitro, taken after SARS-CoV-2 vaccination. This receptor was obtained from a human donor who received a COVID-19 vaccine. The V gene is TRBV2, the J gene TRBJ1-2; possible D gene TRBD1, 5 bases. The CDR3 bases are TGTGCCAGCAGTGACGGGGGTTATGGCTACACCTTC. This codes for CASSDGGYGYTF. Supplemented by reference TRBV2 and TRBJ1-2, the full variable domain reads EPEVTQTPSHQVTQMGQEVILRCVPISNHLYFYWYRQILGQKVEFLVSFYNNEISEKSEIFDDQFSVERPDGSNFTLKIRSTKLEDSAMYFCASSDGGYGYTFGSGTRLTVV.